This is a list of T cell receptor beta chains from one sample in a study of radiotherapy plus CTLA-4 blockade in lung cancer. Sequencing was performed with immunoSEQ multiplex PCR; in TCRdb, only in-frame clones are kept and a portion is missing. The table has tens of thousands of clones, 79% seen once. The sequencing used peripheral blood, collected from a patient treated with radiotherapy plus ipilimumab. Receptors were obtained from a human donor with non-small cell lung cancer who had a complete response to radiotherapy plus ipilimumab. CDR3s include the opening cysteine and the closing phenylalanine or tryptophan. The D gene is left open where the match is weak. Where a row states a size, it is once, few, many or the class of an expanded clone; other rows omit it.

d_call	clone_size	v_call	j_call	cdr3_aa	cdr3_nt
TRBD1	NA	TRBV6-5	TRBJ2-4	CASSYRAGQGENIQYF	TGTGCCAGCAGTTACAGAGCGGGACAGGGAGAAAACATTCAGTACTTC
TRBD1	NA	TRBV10-3	TRBJ1-4	CAISPGTGSSGREKLFF	TGTGCCATCAGCCCCGGGACAGGGAGTTCCGGCCGTGAAAAACTGTTTTTT
NA	NA	TRBV7-2	TRBJ1-3	CASSLNGGNSGNTIYF	TGTGCCAGCAGCTTAAATGGTGGTAACTCTGGAAACACCATATATTTT
TRBD1	NA	TRBV27	TRBJ1-1	CASSSAPGQGWVVTEAFF	TGTGCCAGCAGTTCGGCACCGGGACAGGGGTGGGTTGTCACTGAAGCTTTCTTT
TRBD1	NA	TRBV27	TRBJ2-5	CASSSRDRGRSLKETQYF	TGTGCCAGCAGTTCCCGGGACAGGGGGCGCAGTCTTAAAGAGACCCAGTACTTC
NA	NA	TRBV30	TRBJ1-5	CAWCPQGDQPQHF	TGTGCCTGGTGCCCACAGGGAGATCAGCCCCAGCATTTT
TRBD1	NA	TRBV19	TRBJ1-5	CASSISGQANQPQHF	TGTGCCAGTAGTATTAGCGGACAGGCCAATCAGCCCCAGCATTTT
TRBD2	NA	TRBV6-6	TRBJ2-5	CASSQLAEQETQYF	TGTGCCAGCAGTCAGCTAGCGGAACAAGAGACCCAGTACTTC
NA	NA	TRBV30	TRBJ2-5	CAWSNWGGVAETQYF	TGTGCCTGGAGTAATTGGGGCGGGGTTGCAGAGACCCAGTACTTC
NA	NA	TRBV10-2	TRBJ1-5	CASNERGDQPQHF	TGCGCCAGCAACGAAAGAGGAGATCAGCCCCAGCATTTT
NA	NA	TRBV12-5	TRBJ1-5	CASRTGTSQPQHF	TGTGCTTCCCGAACAGGGACATCTCAGCCCCAGCATTTT
NA	once	TRBV11-3	TRBJ1-2	CASSLAFGYTF	TGTGCCAGCAGCTTGGCATTTGGCTACACCTTC
TRBD2	NA	TRBV7-2	TRBJ2-1	CASSSALAGVGGEQFF	TGTGCCAGCAGCTCGGCACTAGCGGGAGTCGGGGGTGAGCAGTTCTTC
NA	NA	TRBV7-2	TRBJ2-1	CASAPRGEQFF	TGTGCCAGCGCCCCGAGGGGTGAGCAGTTCTTC
NA	few	TRBV6-5	TRBJ2-2	CASSYFSGELFF	TGTGCCAGCAGTTACTTTTCCGGGGAGCTGTTTTTT
NA	NA	TRBV7-9	TRBJ1-3	CASSPKYREAGNTIYF	TGTGCCAGCAGCCCTAAATACAGGGAAGCTGGAAACACCATATATTTT
NA	NA	TRBV7-8	TRBJ2-7	CASSLGLTPYEQYF	TGTGCCAGCAGCTTGGGACTCACCCCCTACGAGCAGTACTTC
TRBD2	once	TRBV5-8	TRBJ2-3	CASSRTSGGAGTDTQYF	TGTGCCAGCAGCCGAACTAGCGGGGGGGCCGGCACAGATACGCAGTATTTT
TRBD1	NA	TRBV7-9	TRBJ2-7	CASSTSGTGVREQYF	TGTGCCAGCAGCACCTCCGGGACAGGGGTTCGCGAGCAGTACTTC
NA	NA	TRBV11-2	TRBJ1-1	CASSFGLRGREAFF	TGTGCCAGCAGCTTCGGACTCCGAGGGAGGGAAGCTTTCTTT
NA	NA	TRBV4-1	TRBJ1-5	CASSPRYQNQPQHF	TGCGCCAGCAGCCCAAGATATCAAAATCAGCCCCAGCATTTT
TRBD2	NA	TRBV12-5	TRBJ2-3	CASGLFLAGRIHTQYF	TGTGCTAGTGGTTTATTCCTAGCGGGACGGATACATACGCAGTATTTT
NA	once	TRBV7-6	TRBJ2-1	CASSLEVGSYNEQFF	TGTGCCAGCAGCTTAGAAGTGGGTTCCTACAATGAGCAGTTCTTC
NA	NA	TRBV28	TRBJ2-3	CASSLGGISTDTQYF	TGTGCCAGCAGTTTGGGCGGGATTAGCACAGATACGCAGTATTTT
NA	few	TRBV11-2	TRBJ2-7	CASSLGTEQYF	TGTGCCAGCAGCTTAGGGACCGAGCAGTACTTC
TRBD1	NA	TRBV27	TRBJ2-1	CVSSPGQGAPFSYNEQFF	TGTGTCAGCAGCCCGGGACAGGGGGCCCCTTTCTCCTACAATGAGCAGTTCTTC
NA	NA	TRBV18	TRBJ2-2	CASSPPTGGRYTGELFF	TGTGCCAGCTCTCCTCCCACGGGGGGCCGGTACACCGGGGAGCTGTTTTTT
NA	NA	TRBV6-5	TRBJ1-6	CASSQVVNSPLHF	TGTGCCAGCAGCCAGGTGGTCAATTCACCCCTCCACTTT
TRBD1	NA	TRBV5-1	TRBJ1-4	CASSPSTGRVEKLFF	TGCGCCAGCAGCCCATCGACAGGGAGGGTTGAAAAACTGTTTTTT
TRBD2	NA	TRBV30	TRBJ2-7	CALLRTSGSYEQYF	TGTGCCTTACTTAGGACTAGCGGGTCCTACGAGCAGTACTTC
TRBD1	NA	TRBV19	TRBJ1-5	CASSMSGQGFSNQPQHF	TGTGCCAGTAGTATGTCGGGACAGGGGTTCAGCAATCAGCCCCAGCATTTT
NA	NA	TRBV19	TRBJ1-4	CASSISVRGPSEKLFF	TGTGCCAGTAGTATTTCCGTCAGGGGTCCTAGTGAAAAACTGTTTTTT
NA	NA	TRBV19	TRBJ1-3	CASTDDRRNTIYF	TGTGCCAGTACCGACGACAGGAGGAACACCATATATTTT
NA	NA	TRBV10-3	TRBJ1-1	CAISEVRLVGGGREAFF	TGTGCCATCAGTGAAGTCCGATTAGTGGGGGGCGGCAGGGAAGCTTTCTTT
NA	few	TRBV6-5	TRBJ1-5	CASSYSSRPSGQPQHF	TGTGCCAGCAGCTACTCGAGTCGTCCCTCGGGGCAGCCCCAGCATTTT
TRBD1	NA	TRBV10-2	TRBJ1-2	CASSETGQGVDYGYTF	TGCGCCAGCAGTGAGACCGGACAGGGGGTAGACTATGGCTACACCTTC
NA	few	TRBV5-1	TRBJ1-1	CASSLDRANTEAFF	TGCGCCAGCAGCTTGGACAGGGCGAACACTGAAGCTTTCTTT
NA	NA	TRBV7-2	TRBJ2-2	CASSLYGGDTGELFF	TGTGCCAGCAGCTTATATGGCGGGGACACCGGGGAGCTGTTTTTT
NA	NA	TRBV6-5	TRBJ1-5	CASSQHGSSNQPQHF	TGTGCCAGCAGCCAACACGGGAGTAGCAATCAGCCCCAGCATTTT
TRBD2	once	TRBV4-3	TRBJ2-1	CASSQEGTSGRTSYNEQFF	TGCGCCAGCAGCCAAGAGGGGACTAGCGGGAGGACCTCCTACAATGAGCAGTTCTTC